The following is a T cell receptor (beta chain) sequence with its context. This entry belongs to a study of T-cell memory formation after mild COVID-19. Study background: Each donor largely had its own TCR clusters.

V dropped 3 bases and J dropped 7; count of bases not matched to a gene: 4. Germline V gene lookup returns CDR1 SGHTA and CDR2 FQGNSA. The CDR3 sequence is 15 residues long. Via MiXCR, TCRdb re-called the 5' RACE reads, giving one row per CDR3 protein. The data hold roughly 250,000 distinct CDR3 sequences, with roughly 15% observed a single time. The chain couples TRBV7-2 to TRBJ2-2, with 11 bases aligning to TRBD2. The receptor comes from a man in his late teens or twenties who had mild COVID-19 (a few samples of this study predate the infection). Cell type and time point are not known. Sequenced material: PBMCs or a T cell subset sorted from them (not recorded which). The CDR3 region is CASSFSGGDNGELFF. The CDR3 DNA sequence: TGTGCCAGCAGCTTTAGCGGGGGGGATAACGGGGAGCTGTTTTTT.